These 2 T cell receptor beta chains came from one sample sequenced in a study of monozygotic twins with inflammatory bowel disease. No DNA is given; TCRdb re-called the 5' RACE reads and lists each CDR3 protein once. This sample's table has 200,000 to 250,000 distinct CDR3 sequences. The sample taken for sequencing was blood. The receptors originated from a human donor with ulcerative colitis or Crohn's disease, or a healthy co-twin of an affected twin (not recorded which).

This chain links TRBV5-1 with TRBJ2-2; with no DNA, the TCRdb D assignment of TRBD2 cannot be verified. This CDR3 spans 14 amino acids. Germline lookup yields CDR1 SGHRS and CDR2 YFSETQ. CDR3 in amino acids: CASSWGAETGELFF.

The chain carries TRBV10-3 and TRBJ1-5; no DNA is available, so the TRBD1 call from TCRdb remains unchecked. The germline CDR1 and CDR2 sequences are ENHRY and SYGVKD. The CDR3 runs to 16 residues. The CDR3 loop is CAISKGQGARYEPQHF.